The 2 T cell receptor beta chains below all came from one sample that was sequenced in a study of cytomegalovirus exposure and HLA in healthy donors (dated by TCRdb to about 2017). The library was built by means of the immunoSEQ multiplex PCR assay. A mixture of 60 forward primers for TCR Vbeta segments and 13 reverse primers for TCR Jbeta segments was used in the multiplex PCR. TCRdb limited this immuneACCESS table to in-frame rearrangements with V and J called. A share of clones is missing; checked studies link under half to unresolved V genes, and the rest is unexplained. The sample table holds about 150,000 clones, of which roughly 77% were seen once. The ten largest clones take up 6% to 8.5% of the sample. The sample consisted of PBMCs. The receptors originated from a man under 40 in good health and CMV-seropositive.

The CDR3 loop reads CASSYRTSASSYEQYF. CDR3 bases: TGTGCCAGCAGCTACCGGACTAGCGCGAGCTCCTACGAGCAGTACTTC. The V call is TRBV5-8, the J call TRBJ2-7; 9 bases agree with TRBD2. Germline loops: CDR1 SGHTS, CDR2 YDEGEE. Trimming took 3 bases from V and 0 from J; bases not matched to a gene: 7. The CDR3 is 16 residues long.

The chain has TRBV30 and TRBJ2-5; 8 nucleotides match TRBD2. The CDR3 loop spans 13 amino acids. Losses at the gene ends were 5 bases for V and 5 bases for J; bases not matched to a gene: 7. Germline V CDR1 and CDR2: GTSNPN, SVGIG (reference sequence). CDR3 sequence: CAWSRRGAETQYF. The CDR3 nucleotides read TGTGCCTGGTCCCGGCGGGGGGCGGAGACCCAGTACTTC.